This T cell receptor beta chain derives from a study of T cell clonality in common variable immunodeficiency. Caucasian heritage predominated among both patients and controls. Heparinized whole blood, roughly 5 to 8.5 ml, came from each donor. TCRdb's table, derived via immunoSEQ multiplex PCR, lists solely in-frame clones and lacks some. The data show around 50,000 clones, none appearing only once, with approximately 5.4% held by the ten largest. Sequences were obtained from peripheral blood mononuclear cells. The sequence came from a person aged 18 to 70 in good health.

The CDR3 bases that were read are TGCAGTGCTACCGGACAGGGTAGCTCTGGAAACACC. It specifies CSATGQGSSGNT. The whole CDR3 reads CSATGQGSSGNTIYF. This chain links TRBV20-1 with TRBJ1-3; TRBD1 matches at 8 bases. The read comes to an end 3 residues before the CDR3 does, leaving the germline J gene to fill in the end. The CDR3 extends over 15 amino acids. Losses at the gene ends were 4 bases for V and 0 bases for J; bases not matched to a gene: 5. CDR1 is DFQATT and CDR2 is SNEGSKA in the germline V gene (reference sequence).